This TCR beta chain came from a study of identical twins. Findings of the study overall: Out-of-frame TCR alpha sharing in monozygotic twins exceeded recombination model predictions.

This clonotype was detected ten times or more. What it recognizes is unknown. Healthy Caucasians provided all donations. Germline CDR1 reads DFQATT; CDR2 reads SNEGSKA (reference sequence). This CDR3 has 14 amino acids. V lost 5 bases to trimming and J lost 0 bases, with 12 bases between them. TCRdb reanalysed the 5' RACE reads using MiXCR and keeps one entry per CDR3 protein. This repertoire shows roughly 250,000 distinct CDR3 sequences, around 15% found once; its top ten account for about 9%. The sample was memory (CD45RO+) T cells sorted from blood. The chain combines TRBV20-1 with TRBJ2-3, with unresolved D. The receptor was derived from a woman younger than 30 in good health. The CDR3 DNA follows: TGCAGTGCTCCACCTGCGTCTAGCACAGATACGCAGTATTTT. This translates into CSAPPASSTDTQYF.